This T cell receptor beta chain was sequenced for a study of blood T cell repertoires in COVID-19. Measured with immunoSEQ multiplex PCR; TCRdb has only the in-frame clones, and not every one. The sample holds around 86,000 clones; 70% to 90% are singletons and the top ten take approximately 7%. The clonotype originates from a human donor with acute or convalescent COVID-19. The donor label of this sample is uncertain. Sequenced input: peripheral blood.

CDR3 DNA: TGTGCCAGCAGTGAGGAGGGGACAGGCCTGCGCGAGCAGTACTTC. Translation gives CASSEEGTGLREQYF. V gene TRBV6-1 combines with J gene TRBJ2-7; 8 bases map to TRBD1. Germline V gives CDR1 MNHNS, CDR2 SASEGT. V trimming: 3 bases; J trimming: 6 bases; junction bases outside the gene matches: 10. This CDR3 region has 15 residues.